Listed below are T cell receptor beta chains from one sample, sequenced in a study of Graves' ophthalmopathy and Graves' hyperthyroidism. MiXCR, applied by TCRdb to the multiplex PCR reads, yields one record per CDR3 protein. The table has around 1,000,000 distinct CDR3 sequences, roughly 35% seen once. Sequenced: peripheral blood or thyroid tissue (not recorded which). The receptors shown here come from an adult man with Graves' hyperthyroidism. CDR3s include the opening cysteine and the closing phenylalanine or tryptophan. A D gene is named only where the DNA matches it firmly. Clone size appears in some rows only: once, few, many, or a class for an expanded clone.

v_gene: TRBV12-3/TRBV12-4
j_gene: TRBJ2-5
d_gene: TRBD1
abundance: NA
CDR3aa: CASTQLSQTETGEIQETQYF
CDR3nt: TGTGCCAGCACCCAATTGTCCCAAACAGAGACAGGGGAGATCCAAGAGACCCAGTACTTC

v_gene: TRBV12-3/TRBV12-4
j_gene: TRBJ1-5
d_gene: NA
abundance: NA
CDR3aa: CASSLGTLLGQPQDF
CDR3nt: TGTGCCAGCAGTTTAGGGACCCTCTTAGGGCAGCCCCAGGATTTT

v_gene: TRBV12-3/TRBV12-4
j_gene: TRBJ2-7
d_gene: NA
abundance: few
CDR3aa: CASRKTGFSYEQYF
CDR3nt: TGTGCCAGCAGGAAAACAGGATTCTCCTACGAGCAGTACTTC

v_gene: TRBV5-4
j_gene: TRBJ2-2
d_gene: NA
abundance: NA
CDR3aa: CASSLGELAPGELFF
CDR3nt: TGTGCCAGCAGCTTGGGGGAGCTAGCTCCCGGGGAGCTGTTTTTT

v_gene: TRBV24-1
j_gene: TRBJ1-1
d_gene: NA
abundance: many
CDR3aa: CATSVLPWTPNTEAFF
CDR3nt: TGTGCCACCAGTGTCCTCCCCTGGACTCCGAACACTGAAGCTTTCTTT

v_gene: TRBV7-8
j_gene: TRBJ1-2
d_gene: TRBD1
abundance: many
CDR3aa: CASSSPGTAYGYTF
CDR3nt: TGTGCCAGCAGCTCTCCCGGGACAGCCTATGGCTACACCTTC

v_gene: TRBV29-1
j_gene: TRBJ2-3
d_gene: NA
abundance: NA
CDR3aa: CSGGRDTQYF
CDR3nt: TGCAGCGGAGGTCGAGATACGCAGTATTTT

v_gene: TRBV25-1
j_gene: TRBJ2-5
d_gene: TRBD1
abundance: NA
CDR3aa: CASSFWTGGDSETQYF
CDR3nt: TGTGCCAGCAGTTTCTGGACAGGGGGCGATTCAGAGACCCAGTACTTC

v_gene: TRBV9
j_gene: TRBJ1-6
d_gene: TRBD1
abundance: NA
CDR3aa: CASSVESSGTGDSPLHF
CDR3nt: TGTGCCAGCAGCGTAGAATCCTCGGGGACAGGGGATTCACCCCTCCACTTT

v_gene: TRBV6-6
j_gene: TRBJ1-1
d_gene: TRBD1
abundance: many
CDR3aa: CASRPTGRINTEAFF
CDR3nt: TGTGCCAGCAGACCGACAGGGCGGATAAACACTGAAGCTTTCTTT

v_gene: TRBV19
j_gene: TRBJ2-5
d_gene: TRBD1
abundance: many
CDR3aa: CASSTIGTGAWETQYF
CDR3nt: TGTGCCAGTAGTACCATCGGGACAGGGGCGTGGGAGACCCAGTACTTC

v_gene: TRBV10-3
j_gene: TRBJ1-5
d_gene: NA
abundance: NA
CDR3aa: CASKSVADTRPQHF
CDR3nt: TGTGCCAGTAAATCCGTGGCGGACACCCGGCCCCAGCATTTT

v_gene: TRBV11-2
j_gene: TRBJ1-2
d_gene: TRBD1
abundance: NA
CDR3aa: CASTFRDRGFLFGYTF
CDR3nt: TGTGCCAGCACCTTCCGGGACAGGGGATTTCTCTTCGGCTACACCTTC

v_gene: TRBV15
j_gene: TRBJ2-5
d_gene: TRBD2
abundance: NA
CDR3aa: CATSRDFRFGGFRGTQYF
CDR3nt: TGTGCCACCAGCAGAGATTTTCGCTTCGGGGGGTTTCGAGGGACCCAGTACTTC

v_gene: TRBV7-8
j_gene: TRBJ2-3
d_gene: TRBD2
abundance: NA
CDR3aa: CASNRLAGDTQYF
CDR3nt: TGTGCCAGCAATCGACTAGCGGGAGATACGCAGTATTTT

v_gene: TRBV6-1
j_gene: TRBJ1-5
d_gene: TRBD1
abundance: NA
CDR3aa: CASRTGSRPQHF
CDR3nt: TGTGCCAGCCGGACAGGGAGTCGGCCCCAGCATTTT

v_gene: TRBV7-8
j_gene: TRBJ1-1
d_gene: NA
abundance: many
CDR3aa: CATAFGLGLTEAFF
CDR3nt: TGTGCCACCGCCTTCGGACTCGGTCTCACTGAAGCTTTCTTT

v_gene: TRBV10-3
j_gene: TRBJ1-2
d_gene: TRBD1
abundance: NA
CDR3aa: CAISESGQGLYGYTF
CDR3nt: TGTGCCATCAGTGAGTCGGGACAGGGGCTCTATGGCTACACCTTC

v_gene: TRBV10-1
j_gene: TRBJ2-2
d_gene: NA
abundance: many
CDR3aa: CASSEGAGSTGELFF
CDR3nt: TGCGCCAGCAGTGAGGGGGCAGGGAGCACCGGGGAGCTGTTTTTT

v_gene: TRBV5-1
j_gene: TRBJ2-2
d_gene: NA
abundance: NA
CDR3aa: CASRTTVRDTGELFF
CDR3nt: TGCGCCAGCAGGACGACCGTCAGGGACACCGGGGAGCTGTTTTTT

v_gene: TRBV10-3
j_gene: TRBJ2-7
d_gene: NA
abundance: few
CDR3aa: CAITEDSTRYEQYF
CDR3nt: TGTGCCATCACTGAAGACAGCACCCGCTACGAGCAGTACTTC

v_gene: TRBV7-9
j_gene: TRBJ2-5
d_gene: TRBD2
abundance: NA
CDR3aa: CATGLAGRGQETQYF
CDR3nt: TGTGCTACAGGACTAGCGGGACGGGGGCAAGAGACCCAGTACTTC

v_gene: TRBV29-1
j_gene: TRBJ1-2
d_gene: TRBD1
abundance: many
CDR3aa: CSVEQGVSGYTF
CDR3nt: TGCAGCGTTGAGCAGGGGGTGAGTGGCTACACCTTC

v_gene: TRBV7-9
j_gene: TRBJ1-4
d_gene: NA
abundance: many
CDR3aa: CASSLVGRADLFF
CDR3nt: TGTGCCAGCAGCTTAGTCGGGCGGGCAGACCTGTTTTTT

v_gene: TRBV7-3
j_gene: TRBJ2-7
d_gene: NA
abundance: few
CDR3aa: CASSLSVSTYEQYF
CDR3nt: TGTGCCAGCAGCTTAAGCGTCTCGACCTACGAGCAGTACTTC

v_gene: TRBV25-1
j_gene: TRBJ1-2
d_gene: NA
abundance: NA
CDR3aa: CASTIGGPSLYGYTF
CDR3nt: TGTGCCAGCACCATAGGGGGTCCCTCCTTGTATGGCTACACCTTC

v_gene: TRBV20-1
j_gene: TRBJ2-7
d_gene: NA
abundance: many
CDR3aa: CSAIPSGANYEQYF
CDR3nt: TGCAGTGCTATCCCTTCGGGGGCCAACTACGAGCAGTACTTC

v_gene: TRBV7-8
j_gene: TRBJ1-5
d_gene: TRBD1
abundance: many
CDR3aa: CASSSTPGQGNQPQHF
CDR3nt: TGTGCCAGCAGCTCAACACCCGGACAGGGCAATCAGCCCCAGCATTTT

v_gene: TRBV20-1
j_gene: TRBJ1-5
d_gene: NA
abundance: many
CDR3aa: CSASIGRAIYSNQPQHF
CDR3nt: TGCAGTGCTAGTATCGGCAGAGCAATCTATAGCAATCAGCCCCAGCATTTT

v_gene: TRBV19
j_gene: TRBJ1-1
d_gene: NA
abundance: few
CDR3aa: CASSKDRDTEAFF
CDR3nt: TGTGCCAGTAGTAAAGATCGGGACACTGAAGCTTTCTTT

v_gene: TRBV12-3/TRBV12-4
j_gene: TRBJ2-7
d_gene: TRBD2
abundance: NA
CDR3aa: CASSLGITSGTYEQYF
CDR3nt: TGTGCCAGCAGTTTAGGTATTACTAGCGGTACCTACGAGCAGTACTTC

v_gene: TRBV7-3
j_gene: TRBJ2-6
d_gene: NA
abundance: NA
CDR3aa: CASSQRSSGTNVLTF
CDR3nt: TGTGCCAGCAGCCAACGGAGCTCTGGGACCAACGTCCTGACTTTC

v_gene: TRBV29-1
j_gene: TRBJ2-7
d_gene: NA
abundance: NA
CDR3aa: CSVLTGSAYEQYF
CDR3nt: TGCAGCGTTCTCACAGGGTCCGCCTACGAGCAGTACTTC

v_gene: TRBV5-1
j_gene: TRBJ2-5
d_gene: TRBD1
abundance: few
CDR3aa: CASSLQGRYEETQYF
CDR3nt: TGCGCCAGCAGCTTACAGGGGCGTTACGAAGAGACCCAGTACTTC

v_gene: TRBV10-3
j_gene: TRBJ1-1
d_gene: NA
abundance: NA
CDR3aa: CASRVWRQNTEAFF
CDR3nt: TGTGCCAGCAGAGTGTGGCGGCAGAACACTGAAGCTTTCTTT

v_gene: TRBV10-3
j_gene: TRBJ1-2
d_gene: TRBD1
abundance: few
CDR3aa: CAIRGTGDGYTF
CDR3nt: TGTGCCATCAGGGGGACAGGGGATGGCTACACCTTC

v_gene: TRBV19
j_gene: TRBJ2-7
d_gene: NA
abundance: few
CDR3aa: CASSIDGGSYEQYF
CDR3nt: TGTGCCAGTAGTATAGACGGTGGATCCTACGAGCAGTACTTC

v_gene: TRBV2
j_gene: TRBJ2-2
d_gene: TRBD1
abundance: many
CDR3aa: CATRGQGAANSGELFF
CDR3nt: TGTGCCACTAGAGGACAGGGGGCGGCGAACTCCGGGGAGCTGTTTTTT

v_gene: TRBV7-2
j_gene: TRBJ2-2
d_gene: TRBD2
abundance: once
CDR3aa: CASSLPGLAGVTGELFF
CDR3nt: TGTGCCAGCAGCCTACCGGGACTAGCGGGAGTTACCGGGGAGCTGTTTTTT

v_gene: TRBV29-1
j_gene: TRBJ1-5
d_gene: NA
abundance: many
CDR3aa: CSVGIGSVGSNQPQHF
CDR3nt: TGCAGCGTTGGGATTGGGTCGGTCGGTAGCAATCAGCCCCAGCATTTT

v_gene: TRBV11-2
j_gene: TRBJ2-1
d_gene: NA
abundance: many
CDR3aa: CASSLVGNEQFF
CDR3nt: TGTGCCAGCAGCTTAGTTGGGAATGAGCAGTTCTTC

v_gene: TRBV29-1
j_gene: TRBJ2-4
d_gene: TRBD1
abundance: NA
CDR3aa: CSVGQGAKNIQYF
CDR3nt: TGCAGCGTGGGACAGGGAGCCAAAAACATTCAGTACTTC

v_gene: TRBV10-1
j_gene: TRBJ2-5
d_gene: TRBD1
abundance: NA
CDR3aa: CASARPRDRQKQETQYF
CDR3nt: TGCGCCAGCGCCAGACCCCGGGACAGGCAAAAACAAGAGACCCAGTACTTC

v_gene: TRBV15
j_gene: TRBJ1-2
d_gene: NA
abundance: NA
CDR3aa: CATSSGVSSGYTF
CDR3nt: TGTGCCACCAGCAGCGGGGTTTCTAGTGGCTACACCTTC

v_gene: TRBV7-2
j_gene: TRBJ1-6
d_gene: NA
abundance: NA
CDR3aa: CASSPTVEGDSPLHF
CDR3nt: TGTGCCAGCAGCCCTACGGTGGAGGGAGATTCACCCCTCCACTTT

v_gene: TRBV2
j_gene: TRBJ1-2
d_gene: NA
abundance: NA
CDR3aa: CASSEALVGQGYTF
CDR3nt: TGTGCCAGCAGTGAAGCGCTTGTGGGTCAAGGCTACACCTTC

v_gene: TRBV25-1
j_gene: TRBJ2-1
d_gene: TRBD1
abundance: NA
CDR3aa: CASSPDPGTGYNEQFF
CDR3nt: TGTGCCAGCAGTCCTGACCCGGGGACAGGATACAATGAGCAGTTCTTC